Below are 27 T cell receptor beta chains sequenced from a single sample in a study of neurological immune-mediated disorders. Specified time point: longitudinal time-point 3. TCRdb recomputed calls from the 5' RACE reads with MiXCR, one row per CDR3 protein. The sample contains some 80,000 distinct CDR3 sequences, about 4% of which appear only once. The sample was PBMCs. The receptors stem from a woman between 55 and 75 years old with multiple sclerosis.

In its sample, this clonotype was seen many times. V gene TRBV18 combines with J gene TRBJ1-1, with D hard to call. The CDR3 totals 13 residues. Deletions cut 6 bases from V and 1 base from J, with 9 bases between. Per the germline V gene, CDR1 is KGHSH and CDR2 is LQKENI. CDR3 sequence reads: CASSTSSNTEAFF. For the CDR3, the DNA is TGTGCCAGCTCGACTAGTTCGAACACTGAAGCTTTCTTT.

This clonotype was detected many times. The DNA of the CDR3 is TGTGCCAGCAGTGAATGGTACAGGGGAACTGAAGCTTTCTTT. This codes for CASSEWYRGTEAFF. The genes are TRBV2 and TRBJ1-1; TRBD1 matches 7 bases. Germline lookup yields CDR1 SNHLY and CDR2 FYNNEI. The ends lost 2 bases at V and 5 bases at J; junction bases unmatched: 5. CDR3 length: 14 residues.

This clonotype was picked up many times. The chain carries TRBV5-1 and TRBJ1-6, with D tentatively TRBD1 (6 bases). The CDR3 runs 15 residues. Trimming cost V 4 bases and J 4 bases, with 12 bases left between them. Germline lookup yields CDR1 SGHRS and CDR2 YFSETQ. This chain's CDR3 is CASSDADRYNSPLHF. DNA for the CDR3: TGCGCCAGCAGCGATGCGGACAGATATAATTCACCCCTCCACTTT.

This clonotype was counted many times. The V call is TRBV15, the J call TRBJ1-2; D is perhaps TRBD1 (6 bases). The V end lost 0 bases, the J end lost 7 bases, and 12 bases lay between the germline ends. Germline CDR1 LNHNV, CDR2 YYDKDF (reference sequence). CDR3 length: 14 amino acids. The CDR3 nucleotides are TGTGCCACCAGCAGAGACAGGGGAGCAAGTGGCTACACCTTC. Encoded protein: CATSRDRGASGYTF.

This clonotype was counted ten times or more. The J gene is TRBJ2-5, the V gene TRBV7-2; the D gene is possibly TRBD2 (6 bases). Looked up from germline, CDR1 is SGHTA and CDR2 is FQGNSA. Trimming left V 1 base short and J 9 bases short, with 12 bases between. CDR3 length: 13 amino acids. The CDR3 protein is CASSLGGVRAQYF. In DNA, the CDR3 is TGTGCCAGCAGCTTAGGGGGGGTGAGGGCCCAGTACTTC.

This clonotype was recorded at least ten times. The rearrangement links TRBV20-1 to TRBJ2-6; maybe TRBD1 (5 bases). The CDR3 has 16 residues. V was cut by 6 bases and J by 0 bases, with 15 bases left in between. Per germline, CDR1 DFQATT and CDR2 SNEGSKA (reference sequence). The CDR3 nucleotides read TGCAGTGCAAAGGCGGACAAGAGCTCTGGGGCCAACGTCCTGACTTTC. The encoded protein is CSAKADKSSGANVLTF.

This clonotype was recorded many times. This chain uses TRBV15 with TRBJ1-1; D is undetermined. Trimming removed 8 bases at V and 0 bases at J, with 7 bases between. Germline V lookup: CDR1 LNHNV, CDR2 YYDKDF (reference sequence). CDR3 size: 12 residues. CDR3 sequence (DNA): TGTGCCACCGGGCTACTGAACACTGAAGCTTTCTTT. It codes for CATGLLNTEAFF.

This clonotype came up many times. This sequence joins TRBV5-1 and TRBJ2-3; D possibly corresponds to TRBD1 (5 bases). Germline-derived CDR1 and CDR2 are SGHRS and YFSETQ. Trimming stripped 5 bases from V and 3 bases from J, with 13 bases between. This CDR3 region has 14 residues. For the CDR3, the DNA is TGCGCCAGCAGACTACAGGTTTCGACAGATACGCAGTATTTT. Amino acid sequence: CASRLQVSTDTQYF.

This clonotype appeared many times. V gene TRBV5-1 combines with J gene TRBJ1-1, with 8 bases that match TRBD1. This CDR3 spans 15 amino acids. V lost 0 bases to trimming and J lost 5 bases; unmatched junction nucleotides: 6. Germline V gene lookup returns CDR1 SGHRS and CDR2 YFSETQ. The CDR3 sequence: CASSLAGGSGTEAFF. In DNA, the CDR3 is TGCGCCAGCAGCTTGGCAGGGGGCTCGGGGACTGAAGCTTTCTTT.

Ten or more counts support this clonotype. The CDR3 is CASSLVRPQTRIRGNEQFF. CDR3 in DNA: TGTGCCAGCAGCTTAGTACGCCCCCAGACCCGGATAAGAGGGAATGAGCAGTTCTTC. The V gene is TRBV7-8, the J gene TRBJ2-1, with D possibly TRBD2 on 5 matching bases. Trimming cost V 1 base and J 7 bases, with 26 bases left between them. The CDR3 is 19 residues long. Germline V lookup: CDR1 SGHVS, CDR2 FQNEAQ.

This clonotype was detected many times. The chain recombines TRBV4-1 with TRBJ2-7; a weak D match, TRBD2 (6 bases). The length of the CDR3 is 16 residues. The germline V gene encodes CDR1 MGHRA and CDR2 YSYEKL. V shed 2 bases and J shed 3 bases, with 17 bases lying between them. CDR3 amino acids: CASSQLGARDFYEQYF. DNA for the CDR3: TGCGCCAGCAGCCAACTCGGGGCCAGGGACTTCTACGAGCAGTACTTC.

This clonotype appeared many times. The V call is TRBV5-1, the J call TRBJ2-5, with 9 bases matching TRBD2. Germline CDR1 reads SGHRS; CDR2 reads YFSETQ. The V gene end was trimmed by 0 bases and the J gene end by 3 bases; junction bases not matched to a gene: 3. This CDR3 is built from 15 residues. The CDR3 DNA reads as TGCGCCAGCAGCTTGGGACTAGCGGCGAAAGAGACCCAGTACTTC. Translating it yields CASSLGLAAKETQYF.

This clonotype was detected many times. The chain recombines TRBV5-1 with TRBJ1-2; no firm D call. Looked up from germline, CDR1 is SGHRS and CDR2 is YFSETQ. The CDR3 is 14 residues long. With 0 bases removed from V and 7 bases from J, the gap between germline ends came to 13 bases. This CDR3 reads CASSLEAGGSGYTF. The DNA for the CDR3 is TGCGCCAGCAGCTTGGAGGCAGGTGGTAGTGGCTACACCTTC.

This clonotype was observed many times. This rearrangement joins TRBV7-8 to TRBJ1-5; 7 nucleotides align to TRBD1. Germline V gene lookup returns CDR1 SGHVS and CDR2 FQNEAQ. V dropped 5 bases and J dropped 2; count of bases not matched to a gene: 3. CDR3 size: 14 residues. CDR3 sequence reads: CASSLTGGNQPQHF. The DNA for the CDR3 is TGTGCCAGCAGCCTCACAGGGGGCAATCAGCCCCAGCATTTT.

This clonotype was seen at least ten times. The chain is built from TRBV6-5 and TRBJ2-1, with D possibly TRBD1 on 6 matching bases. Trimming left V 0 bases short and J 14 bases short, with 8 bases between. Germline loops: CDR1 MNHEY, CDR2 SVGAGI. The CDR3 is 11 residues long. In DNA form, the CDR3 reads TGTGCCAGCAGTTACTCGGACAGTGAGTTCTTC. Translation gives CASSYSDSEFF.

This clonotype was counted at least ten times. The chain employs TRBV5-1 and TRBJ2-5, with D unresolved. V was clipped by 5 bases and J by 1 base, with 12 bases between them. The CDR3 covers 14 residues. In germline, CDR1 is SGHRS, CDR2 YFSETQ. CDR3 residues: CASRIGGPQETQYF. CDR3 nucleotide sequence: TGCGCCAGCAGAATTGGCGGTCCCCAAGAGACCCAGTACTTC.

This clonotype was detected many times. The chain carries TRBV6-5 and TRBJ1-5, with no clear D. The V gene lost 0 bases and the J gene lost 7 bases, with 7 bases spanning the gap. CDR3 size: 13 residues. Germline assignment: CDR1 MNHEY and CDR2 SVGAGI. This chain's CDR3 is CASSYSIQQPQHF. For the CDR3, the DNA is TGTGCCAGCAGTTACTCGATTCAACAGCCCCAGCATTTT.

This clonotype was observed at least ten times. V and J are TRBV20-1 and TRBJ1-3; D not resolved. V was cut by 7 bases and J by 0 bases, with 7 bases left in between. The germline gives CDR1 DFQATT, CDR2 SNEGSKA (reference sequence). This CDR3 contains 12 residues. The CDR3, as DNA: TGCAGTGTCCGAGGCTCTGGAAACACCATATATTTT. Protein sequence: CSVRGSGNTIYF.

This clonotype was seen at least ten times. The chain joins TRBV5-5 to TRBJ2-1, with D possibly matching TRBD2 (5 bases). CDR1 and CDR2 (germline): SGHKS, YYEKEE (reference sequence). The CDR3 is made up of 15 amino acids. The V end lost 1 base, the J end lost 5 bases, and 13 bases lay between the germline ends. CDR3 sequence: CASSLTSSRDNEQFF. In DNA, the CDR3 is TGTGCCAGCAGCTTGACGAGTTCGCGGGACAATGAGCAGTTCTTC. Variable domain in full (rest from reference TRBV5-5 and TRBJ2-1): DAGVTQSPTHLIKTRGQQVTLRCSPISGHKSVSWYQQVLGQGPQFIFQYYEKEERGRGNFPDRFSARQFPNYSSELNVNALLLGDSALYLCASSLTSSRDNEQFFGPGTRLTVL.

This clonotype was counted many times. The gene calls are TRBV20-1 and TRBJ2-5; TRBD1 aligns across 10 bases. Germline V gene data show CDR1 as DFQATT and CDR2 as SNEGSKA (reference sequence). The CDR3 has 14 amino acids. With 3 bases clipped from V and 2 bases from J, the junction kept 3 bases outside the gene matches. CDR3 DNA sequence: TGCAGTGCTAGTGGACAGGGGGGACAAGAGACCCAGTACTTC. Translated, it gives CSASGQGGQETQYF.

In this sample, this clonotype turned up many times. This rearrangement joins TRBV5-1 to TRBJ1-4; D is unresolved. The CDR3 has 15 residues. Germline V gene sequence: CDR1 SGHRS, CDR2 YFSETQ. The V gene lost 3 bases and the J gene lost 0 bases, with 9 bases spanning the gap. CDR3 DNA sequence: TGCGCCAGCAGCTCGTGGGGTGCAACTAATGAAAAACTGTTTTTT. This codes for CASSSWGATNEKLFF.

This clonotype has at least ten counts. The rearrangement uses TRBV20-1 and TRBJ2-5; tentatively, D is TRBD1 (6 bases). Germline CDR1 and CDR2: DFQATT and SNEGSKA (reference sequence). The CDR3 runs to 17 residues. Trimming removed 2 bases from V and 0 bases from J, with 19 bases in between. CDR3 in DNA: TGCAGTGCTAGATGGGGGCAGGAGGAGATGTACCAAGAGACCCAGTACTTC. It encodes CSARWGQEEMYQETQYF.

The table lists this clonotype with many counts. The rearrangement uses TRBV6-6 and TRBJ2-2; D is unresolved. From germline, CDR1 is MNHNY and CDR2 SVGAGI (reference sequence). Trimming pared 2 bases from V and 3 bases from J, leaving 4 bases between. CDR3 size: 13 residues. Here the CDR3 reads CASSYRDTGELFF. CDR3 DNA: TGTGCCAGCAGTTACAGGGACACCGGGGAGCTGTTTTTT.

This clonotype was observed many times. One junction end disagrees with the germline gene, perhaps due to a read error. The rearrangement links TRBV6-2 or TRBV6-3 to TRBJ2-6; maybe TRBD1 (6 bases). This CDR3 has 12 amino acids. CDR1 MNHEY and CDR2 SVGEGT come from the germline V gene. This CDR3 is CASRPDKGERHF. CDR3 nucleotides: TGTGCCAGCAGACCCGACAAGGGGGAGAGGCATTTC.

At least ten counts were recorded for this clonotype. This chain links TRBV20-1 with TRBJ2-3; D gene uncertain. The length of the CDR3 is 13 residues. Germline values: CDR1 DFQATT, CDR2 SNEGSKA (reference sequence). V was pared by 0 bases and J by 4 bases, with 8 bases between. CDR3 sequence reads: CSAREGVADTQYF. For the CDR3, the DNA is TGCAGTGCTAGAGAGGGCGTAGCAGATACGCAGTATTTT.

This chain uses TRBV7-6 with TRBJ2-1, with 10 bases identical to TRBD2. CDR1 is SGHVS, CDR2 FNYEAQ, per germline. V shed 1 base and J 2 bases; nucleotides not matched to a gene: 5. CDR3 length: 17 residues. Here the CDR3 DNA reads TGTGCCAGCAGCTTAGGGGTTACTAGCGGGGCCTACAATGAGCAGTTCTTC. Translation gives CASSLGVTSGAYNEQFF. Supplemented by reference TRBV7-6 and TRBJ2-1, the full variable domain reads GAGVSQSPRYKVTKRGQDVALRCDPISGHVSLYWYRQALGQGPEFLTYFNYEAQQDKSGLPNDRFSAERPEGSISTLTIQRTEQRDSAMYRCASSLGVTSGAYNEQFFGPGTRLTVL.

The V call is TRBV6-5, the J call TRBJ1-1, with TRBD1 matching over 12 bases. Per germline, CDR1 MNHEY and CDR2 SVGAGI. V shed 7 bases, J shed 3 bases, and the junction held 3 bases outside the gene matches. This CDR3 spans 14 amino acids. The CDR3 DNA follows: TGTGCCAGCACGGGACAGGGGGCCCACACTGAAGCTTTCTTT. Protein: CASTGQGAHTEAFF.